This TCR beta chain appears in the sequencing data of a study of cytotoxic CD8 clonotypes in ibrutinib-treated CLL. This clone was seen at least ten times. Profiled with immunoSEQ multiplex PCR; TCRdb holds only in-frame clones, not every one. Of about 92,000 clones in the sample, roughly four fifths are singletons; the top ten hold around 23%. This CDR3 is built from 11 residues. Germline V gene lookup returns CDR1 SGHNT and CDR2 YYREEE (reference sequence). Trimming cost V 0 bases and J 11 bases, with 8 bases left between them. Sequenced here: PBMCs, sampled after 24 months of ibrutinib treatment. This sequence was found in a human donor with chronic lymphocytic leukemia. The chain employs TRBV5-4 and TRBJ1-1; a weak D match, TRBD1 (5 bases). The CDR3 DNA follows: TGTGCCAGCAGCTTGGGGGAGGGGGCTTTCTTT. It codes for CASSLGEGAFF.